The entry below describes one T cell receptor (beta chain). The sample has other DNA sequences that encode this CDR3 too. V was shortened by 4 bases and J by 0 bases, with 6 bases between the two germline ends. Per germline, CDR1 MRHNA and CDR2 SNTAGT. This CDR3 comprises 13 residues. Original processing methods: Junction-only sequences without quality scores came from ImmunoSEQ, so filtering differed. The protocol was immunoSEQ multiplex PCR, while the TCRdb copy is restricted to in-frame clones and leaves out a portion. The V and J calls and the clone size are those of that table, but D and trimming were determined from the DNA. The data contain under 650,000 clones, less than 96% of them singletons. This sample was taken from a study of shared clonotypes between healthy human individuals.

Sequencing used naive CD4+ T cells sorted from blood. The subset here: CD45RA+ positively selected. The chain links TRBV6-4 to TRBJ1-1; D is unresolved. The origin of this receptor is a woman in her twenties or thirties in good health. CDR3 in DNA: TGTGCCAGCAGTGTCCGCATGAACACTGAAGCTTTCTTT. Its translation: CASSVRMNTEAFF.